A selection of T cell receptor beta chains follows, all from one sample in a study of blood T cell repertoires in COVID-19. Generated by immunoSEQ multiplex PCR, the TCRdb table keeps only in-frame clones and is missing some. Among 80,000 to 95,000 clones, approximately 71% were seen once, and the ten largest hold roughly 4%. What was sequenced was peripheral blood. All receptors derive from a woman in her fifties or sixties with acute or convalescent COVID-19. The CDR3 runs from the conserved cysteine through the conserved F or W. A D gene is named only where the DNA matches it firmly. For some rows the clone size is stated as once, few or many, or as a class when expanded; others skip it.

v_call	clone_size	j_call	d_call	cdr3_nt	cdr3_aa
TRBV6-2/TRBV6-3	.	TRBJ1-2	.	TGTGCCAGCAGCCCGACAGGAAATCCTAACTATGGCTACACCTTC	CASSPTGNPNYGYTF
TRBV23-1	.	TRBJ2-5	TRBD2	TGCGCCAGCACCTCCCGTAAGACGGGGGGAGAGACCCAGTACTTC	CASTSRKTGGETQYF
TRBV19	.	TRBJ1-1	TRBD1	TGTGCCAGTAGAACAGGACAGGGACACACTGAAGCTTTCTTT	CASRTGQGHTEAFF
TRBV28	.	TRBJ1-3	.	TGTGCCAGCAGTTTATCGGGTGGCGGAAACACCATATATTTT	CASSLSGGGNTIYF
TRBV28	.	TRBJ1-5	.	TGTGCCAGCAGTACCAGACAGAATTTCTATCAGCCCCAGCATTTT	CASSTRQNFYQPQHF
TRBV4-1	.	TRBJ1-2	TRBD1	TGCGCCAGCAGCCAAGATCGGGGACAGGGGGCGGGGAGAGGCTACACCTTC	CASSQDRGQGAGRGYTF
TRBV7-9	.	TRBJ2-5	.	TGTGCCAGCAGCACTCCGAGCGAGACCCAGTACTTC	CASSTPSETQYF
TRBV27	.	TRBJ1-6	.	TGTGCCAGCCGCCTAGGGAGCTCCTATAATTCACCCCTCCACTTT	CASRLGSSYNSPLHF
TRBV6-4	.	TRBJ1-1	TRBD1	TGTGCCAGCAGGTTACAGGGGGGTAACACTGAAGCTTTCTTT	CASRLQGGNTEAFF
TRBV5-1	.	TRBJ2-1	TRBD1	TGCGCCAGCAGCGGGACAGGGGCCCGGGATGAGCAGTTCTTC	CASSGTGARDEQFF
TRBV6-1	.	TRBJ1-6	.	TGTGCCAGCAGTGATTGGGGGCCGAATTCTCCCCTCCACTTT	CASSDWGPNSPLHF
TRBV5-4	.	TRBJ1-1	TRBD1	TGTGCCAGCAGCGTGCCGGGGCAGGGGGGGAACACTGAAGCTTTCTTT	CASSVPGQGGNTEAFF
TRBV28	.	TRBJ2-3	TRBD1	TGTGCCAGCAGTAGGGCCGGGACAGGGTTCACAGATACGCAGTATTTT	CASSRAGTGFTDTQYF
TRBV5-1	.	TRBJ2-3	.	TGCGCCAGCAGCTTAGGCCGCCCGGGAGATACGCAGTATTTT	CASSLGRPGDTQYF
TRBV5-1	.	TRBJ1-4	.	TGCGCCAGCAGCTTGGGACATATTGAAAAACTGTTTTTT	CASSLGHIEKLFF
TRBV7-2	.	TRBJ2-7	TRBD1	TGTGCCAGCAGCGTACAGGGGTACGTCTCCTACGAGCAGTACTTC	CASSVQGYVSYEQYF
TRBV9	.	TRBJ2-2	TRBD1	TGTGCCAGCAGCCGCCGACAGGGCGCCGGGGAGCTGTTTTTT	CASSRRQGAGELFF
TRBV27	.	TRBJ2-1	.	TGTGCCAGCAGTCATACTAGCTACAATGAGCAGTTCTTC	CASSHTSYNEQFF
TRBV5-4	.	TRBJ1-1	TRBD1	TGTGCCAGCAGCCTAGACAGGGGACGGAACACTGAAGCTTTCTTT	CASSLDRGRNTEAFF
TRBV6-4	.	TRBJ2-7	TRBD2	TGTGCCAGCAGTGTGGAGCGGGGGAAGACCTACGAGCAGTACTTC	CASSVERGKTYEQYF
TRBV5-1	few	TRBJ1-2	TRBD1	TGCGCCAGCAACCCCGGGGACAGAAACTATGGCTACACCTTC	CASNPGDRNYGYTF
TRBV7-3	.	TRBJ1-5	.	TGTGCCAGCAGCCCGCTTAACAGGACGAATAGCAATCAGCCCCAGCATTTT	CASSPLNRTNSNQPQHF
TRBV28	few	TRBJ1-1	.	TGTGCCAGCAGTTTAAGTGGGGGGTTGTACACTGAAGCTTTCTTT	CASSLSGGLYTEAFF
TRBV6-5	once	TRBJ2-5	.	TGTGCCAGCAGTTACTCGATGATGGCAGAAGAGACCCAGTACTTC	CASSYSMMAEETQYF
TRBV7-2	.	TRBJ2-1	TRBD1	TGTGCCAGCAGCCCTAAATTACAGGGGGCAGGGGAGCAGTTCTTC	CASSPKLQGAGEQFF
TRBV30	.	TRBJ2-3	TRBD1	TGTGCCTGGAGTGGAACCGGGACAGGGACAGATACGCAGTATTTT	CAWSGTGTGTDTQYF
TRBV5-5	.	TRBJ1-1	TRBD1	TGTGCCAGCAGCTGGGGACAGGGGGCGGGAACTGAAGCTTTCTTT	CASSWGQGAGTEAFF
TRBV6-1	few	TRBJ1-5	.	TGTGCCAGCAGTGATGCGGGAGGGGTGGAAATGGCCCAGCATTTT	CASSDAGGVEMAQHF
TRBV19	.	TRBJ2-2	.	TGTGCCAGCGAAGGACTGGGGACCGGGGAGCTGTTTTTT	CASEGLGTGELFF
TRBV12-3/TRBV12-4	.	TRBJ1-2	.	TGTGCCAGCAGTTTCCAGGGGAACTATGGCTACACCTTC	CASSFQGNYGYTF
TRBV9	.	TRBJ1-1	.	TGTGCCAGCAGCTCTGGGGGGACCAACACTGAAGCTTTCTTT	CASSSGGTNTEAFF
TRBV10-3	.	TRBJ1-2	TRBD1	TGTGCCATCAGTGAGTCGGCAACAGGGGGGTATGGCTACACCTTC	CAISESATGGYGYTF
TRBV30	.	TRBJ1-6	TRBD1	TGTGCCTGGAGGATTGGCGGGCAGGGGGCTAATAATTCACCCCTCCACTTT	CAWRIGGQGANNSPLHF
TRBV18	few	TRBJ1-2	TRBD1	TGTGCCAGCTCACCACAGGGACAGGGCATGAATGGCTACACCTTC	CASSPQGQGMNGYTF
TRBV6-2/TRBV6-3	.	TRBJ1-4	.	TGTGCCAGCAGTTACGGGCTCGGAAAACTGTTTTTT	CASSYGLGKLFF
TRBV6-2/TRBV6-3	.	TRBJ2-1	.	TGTGCCAGCAGTTACTCTCGAGGGGGCAATGAGCAGTTCTTC	CASSYSRGGNEQFF
TRBV7-3	.	TRBJ1-1	.	TGTGCCAGCAGCTCCAACGGGTTGATGAACACTGAAGCTTTCTTT	CASSSNGLMNTEAFF
TRBV28	.	TRBJ1-5	.	TGTGCCAGCACCTCCGTGAGGTGGAATCAGCCCCAGCATTTT	CASTSVRWNQPQHF
TRBV5-1	.	TRBJ1-3	.	TGCGCCAGCAGCCAGGGGTCAGCAAACTCTGGAAACACCATATATTTT	CASSQGSANSGNTIYF
TRBV18	many	TRBJ1-6	TRBD1	TGTGCCAGCTCACCAAGGCCCTTGTTGACAGGGGATAATTCACCCCTCCACTTT	CASSPRPLLTGDNSPLHF
TRBV7-9	.	TRBJ1-2	.	TGTGCCAGCAGCTTACAGGGTTTTAACTATGGCTACACCTTC	CASSLQGFNYGYTF
TRBV28	.	TRBJ1-3	TRBD1	TGTGCCAGCAGTTTATTTCGACAGGGACTCTCTGGAAACACCATATATTTT	CASSLFRQGLSGNTIYF
TRBV6-5	.	TRBJ1-1	.	TGTGCCAGCAGTTACTCGACAGGAACCTCTGAAGCTTTCTTT	CASSYSTGTSEAFF
TRBV3-1/TRBV3-2	.	TRBJ1-2	TRBD1	TGTGCCAGCAGCCAATCGGACAGGGCACCCAACTATGGCTACACCTTC	CASSQSDRAPNYGYTF
TRBV19	.	TRBJ1-2	TRBD1	TGTGCCAGTAGTGGTACAGGGGGCTTTAACTATGGCTACACCTTC	CASSGTGGFNYGYTF
TRBV30	few	TRBJ2-2	.	TGTGCCTGGAGGGGACTGAAGAACACCGGGGAGCTGTTTTTT	CAWRGLKNTGELFF
TRBV6-2/TRBV6-3	.	TRBJ2-2	TRBD1	TGTGCCAACAGCCAGACAGGGGGGGCCGGAACCGGGGAGCTGTTTTTT	CANSQTGGAGTGELFF
TRBV20-1	few	TRBJ1-1	.	TGCAGTGCCCCCTGGGAGGCTGAAGCTTTCTTT	CSAPWEAEAFF
TRBV2	.	TRBJ1-5	.	TGTGCCAGCACCCGCTTTGAGGGTCAGCCCCAGCATTTT	CASTRFEGQPQHF
TRBV7-3	.	TRBJ1-6	.	TGTGCCAGCAGCCTCCTCGGCGGTGATTCACCCCTCCACTTT	CASSLLGGDSPLHF
TRBV7-2	.	TRBJ2-3	TRBD2	TGTGCCAGCAGCTTCGGACTAGCGGGGGGCACAGATACGCAGTATTTT	CASSFGLAGGTDTQYF
TRBV9	.	TRBJ1-1	TRBD1	TGTGCCAGCAGCGTAGGACAGGGGGCCTTAAACACTGAAGCTTTCTTT	CASSVGQGALNTEAFF
TRBV5-1	.	TRBJ2-1	.	TGCGCCAGCAGCTTGTTCCGAGGGAATGAGCAGTTCTTC	CASSLFRGNEQFF
TRBV28	few	TRBJ1-4	TRBD1	TGTGCCAGCAGGGGGATGACAGGGACAGCAACTAATGAAAAACTGTTTTTT	CASRGMTGTATNEKLFF
TRBV7-9	.	TRBJ2-1	.	TGTGCCAGCAGCTTAAAAGGCCCTAGCGTACACAATGAGCAGTTCTTC	CASSLKGPSVHNEQFF
TRBV2	.	TRBJ1-5	.	TGTACCAGCGGGGAAGGAGTCAATCAGCCCCAGCATTTT	CTSGEGVNQPQHF